The 5 T cell receptor beta chains given below trace back to one sample, sequenced in a study of OX40 agonist ivuxolimab in advanced cancers. Receptors were amplified or captured by the immunoSEQ multiplex PCR assay. This is the immuneACCESS table as TCRdb keeps it, with only in-frame sequences that have V and J called. A part of the clones is gone; compared with another copy, unresolved V genes explain less than half, and the rest is unexplained. Across this sample there are some 54,000 clones, with 70% to 90% seen only once. The leading ten clones occupy 11% to 15% of the sample. The material sequenced was CD4+ or CD8+ T cells sorted from blood, taken in a trial of the OX40 agonist ivuxolimab. The receptors shown here come from an adult with an advanced solid tumor such as melanoma, head and neck, liver or kidney cancer.

V and J are TRBV5-5 and TRBJ1-5; no clear D gene. Trimming stripped 0 bases from V and 0 bases from J, with 7 bases between. The length of the CDR3 is 15 residues. Germline V CDR1 and CDR2: SGHKS, YYEKEE (reference sequence). The CDR3 sequence: CASSLEGDSNQPQHF. CDR3 DNA: TGTGCCAGCAGCTTGGAGGGTGATAGCAATCAGCCCCAGCATTTT.

The chain recombines TRBV27 with TRBJ2-7; D is ambiguous. Trimming cost V 5 bases and J 5 bases, with 19 bases left between them. Germline loops: CDR1 MNHEY, CDR2 SMNVEV (reference sequence). CDR3 length: 15 residues. CDR3 nucleotides: TGTGCCAGCAGTCCTTTCCGCGCCGGGCAGGACGAGCAGTACTTC. Its protein is CASSPFRAGQDEQYF.

The rearrangement uses TRBV30 and TRBJ1-1; D perhaps matches TRBD1 (5 bases). Trimming shortened V by 3 bases and J by 7 bases, and 12 bases separated the two germline ends. There are 12 residues in the CDR3. Germline loops: CDR1 GTSNPN, CDR2 SVGIG (reference sequence). Here the CDR3 DNA reads TGTGCCTGGAGGTTTGGCAGGGTTGAAGCTTTCTTT. Amino acid sequence: CAWRFGRVEAFF.

V is TRBV5-4 and J is TRBJ1-1; a possible D gene is TRBD1 (5 bases). Germline V CDR1 and CDR2: SGHNT, YYREEE (reference sequence). Trimming left V 7 bases short and J 12 bases short, with 16 bases between. The CDR3 contains 11 residues. CDR3 amino acids: CASRVAGRTFF. The DNA for the CDR3 is TGTGCCAGCCGGGTGGCAGGGAGAACTTTCTTT.

Of note for this clone: One end of the junction is discordant with germline, which a read error may explain. The V call is TRBV7-7, the J call TRBJ2-5, with D perhaps matching TRBD2 (6 bases). This CDR3 has 14 amino acids. Per germline, CDR1 SSHAT and CDR2 FNYEAQ (reference sequence). The CDR3 sequence is CASSLGDGGETQYF. The CDR3 DNA sequence: TGTGCTAGCAGCTTAGGGGACGGAGGGGAGACCCAGTACTTC.